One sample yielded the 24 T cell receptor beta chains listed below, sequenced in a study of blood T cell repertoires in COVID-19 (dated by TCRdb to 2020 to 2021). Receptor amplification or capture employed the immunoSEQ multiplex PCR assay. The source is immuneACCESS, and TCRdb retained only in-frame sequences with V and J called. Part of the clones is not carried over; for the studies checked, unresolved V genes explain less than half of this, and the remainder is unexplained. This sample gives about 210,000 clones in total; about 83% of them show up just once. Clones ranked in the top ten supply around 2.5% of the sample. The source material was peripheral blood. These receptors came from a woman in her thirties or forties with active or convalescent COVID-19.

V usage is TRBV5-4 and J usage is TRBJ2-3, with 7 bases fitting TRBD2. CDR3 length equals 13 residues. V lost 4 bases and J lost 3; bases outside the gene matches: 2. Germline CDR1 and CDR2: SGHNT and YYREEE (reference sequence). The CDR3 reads CASSRGVTDTQYF. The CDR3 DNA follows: TGTGCCAGCAGCCGGGGGGTGACAGATACGCAGTATTTT.

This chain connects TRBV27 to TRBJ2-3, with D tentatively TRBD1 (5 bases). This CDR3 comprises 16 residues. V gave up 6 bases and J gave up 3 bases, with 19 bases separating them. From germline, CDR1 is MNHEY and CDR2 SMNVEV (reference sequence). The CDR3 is CASRVFRTKGTDTQYF. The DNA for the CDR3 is TGTGCCAGCAGAGTTTTCAGGACAAAGGGGACAGATACGCAGTATTTT.

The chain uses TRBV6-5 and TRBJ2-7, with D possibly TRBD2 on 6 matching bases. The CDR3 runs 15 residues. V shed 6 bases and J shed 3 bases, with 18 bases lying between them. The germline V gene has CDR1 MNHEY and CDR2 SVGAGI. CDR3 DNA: TGTGCCAGCAGACTCCCGGGAGCTGCCTTCTACGAGCAGTACTTC. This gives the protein CASRLPGAAFYEQYF.

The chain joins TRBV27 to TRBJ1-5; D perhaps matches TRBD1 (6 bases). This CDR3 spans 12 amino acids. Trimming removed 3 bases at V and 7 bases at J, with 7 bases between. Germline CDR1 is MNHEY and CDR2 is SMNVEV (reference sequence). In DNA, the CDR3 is TGTGCCAGCAGTTTTACAGGGCAGCCCCAGCATTTT. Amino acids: CASSFTGQPQHF.

CDR3 DNA: TGTGCCAGCAGTTTGGGTAGCGGGGGACCTGGTGAGCAGTTCTTC. Translating it yields CASSLGSGGPGEQFF. This sequence joins TRBV6-4 and TRBJ2-1, with 9 bases fitting TRBD2. There are 15 residues in the CDR3. Germline CDR1 MRHNA, CDR2 SNTAGT. V lost 5 bases and J lost 9; bases outside the gene matches: 11.

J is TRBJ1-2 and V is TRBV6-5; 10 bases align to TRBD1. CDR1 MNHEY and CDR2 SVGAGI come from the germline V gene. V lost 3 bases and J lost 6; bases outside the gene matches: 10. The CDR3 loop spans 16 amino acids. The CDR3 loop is CASSYHGTGELDGYTF. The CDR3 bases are TGTGCCAGCAGTTATCACGGGACAGGGGAATTAGATGGCTACACCTTC.

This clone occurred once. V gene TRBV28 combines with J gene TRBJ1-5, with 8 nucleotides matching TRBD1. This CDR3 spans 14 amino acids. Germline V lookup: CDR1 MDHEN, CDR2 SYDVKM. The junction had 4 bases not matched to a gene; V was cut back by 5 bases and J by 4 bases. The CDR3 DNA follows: TGTGCCAGCAGTAAGGACAGGGAAAATCAGCCCCAGCATTTT. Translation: CASSKDRENQPQHF.

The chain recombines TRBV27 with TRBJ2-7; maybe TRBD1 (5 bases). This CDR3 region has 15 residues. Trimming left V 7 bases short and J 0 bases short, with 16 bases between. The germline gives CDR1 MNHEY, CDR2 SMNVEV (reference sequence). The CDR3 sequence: CASTPFSGPSYEQYF. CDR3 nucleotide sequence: TGTGCCAGCACCCCGTTCTCAGGGCCCTCCTACGAGCAGTACTTC.

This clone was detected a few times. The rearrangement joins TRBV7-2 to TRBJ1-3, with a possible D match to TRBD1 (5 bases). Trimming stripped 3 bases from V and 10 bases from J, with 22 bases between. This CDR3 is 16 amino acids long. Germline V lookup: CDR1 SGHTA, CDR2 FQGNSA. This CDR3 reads CASSLGKGLAGGTIYF. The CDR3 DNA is TGTGCCAGCAGCTTGGGGAAGGGCCTGGCGGGGGGGACCATATATTTT. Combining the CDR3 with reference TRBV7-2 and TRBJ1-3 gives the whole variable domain GAGVSQSPSNKVTEKGKDVELRCDPISGHTALYWYRQSLGQGLEFLIYFQGNSAPDKSGLPSDRFSAERTGGSVSTLTIQRTQQEDSAVYLCASSLGKGLAGGTIYFGEGSWLTVV.

CDR3 sequence (DNA): TGTGCCAGCAGCAAAACGGACTTTTACAATGAGCAGTTCTTC. This codes for CASSKTDFYNEQFF. The chain combines TRBV5-4 with TRBJ2-1, with D maybe TRBD2 (5 bases). With 4 bases removed from V and 4 bases from J, the gap between germline ends came to 12 bases. The CDR3 runs to 14 residues. The germline CDR1 and CDR2 sequences are SGHNT and YYREEE (reference sequence).

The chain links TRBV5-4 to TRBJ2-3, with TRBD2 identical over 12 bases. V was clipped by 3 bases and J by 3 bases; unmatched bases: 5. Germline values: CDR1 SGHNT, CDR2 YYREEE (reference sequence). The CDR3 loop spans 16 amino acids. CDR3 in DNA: TGTGCCAGCAGCTCGCCGACTAGCGGGGGAACAGATACGCAGTATTTT. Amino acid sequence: CASSSPTSGGTDTQYF. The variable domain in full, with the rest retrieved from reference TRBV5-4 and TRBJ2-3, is ETGVTQSPTHLIKTRGQQVTLRCSSQSGHNTVSWYQQALGQGPQFIFQYYREEENGRGNFPPRFSGLQFPNYSSELNVNALELDDSALYLCASSSPTSGGTDTQYFGPGTRLTVL.

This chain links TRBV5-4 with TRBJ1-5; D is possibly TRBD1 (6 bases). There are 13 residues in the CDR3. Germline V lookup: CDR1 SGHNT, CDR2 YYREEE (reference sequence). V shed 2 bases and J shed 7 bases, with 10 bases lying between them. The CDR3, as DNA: TGTGCCAGCAGCTTAAACAGGGAACAGCCCCAGCATTTT. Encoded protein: CASSLNREQPQHF. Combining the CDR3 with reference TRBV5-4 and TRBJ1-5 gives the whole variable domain ETGVTQSPTHLIKTRGQQVTLRCSSQSGHNTVSWYQQALGQGPQFIFQYYREEENGRGNFPPRFSGLQFPNYSSELNVNALELDDSALYLCASSLNREQPQHFGDGTRLSIL.

DNA for the CDR3: TGTGCCAGCACCAAAAGGACAGAGAACACTGAAGCTTTCTTT. It encodes CASTKRTENTEAFF. V usage is TRBV11-2 and J usage is TRBJ1-1, with D maybe TRBD1 (6 bases). Germline CDR1 reads SGHAT; CDR2 reads FQNNGV. This CDR3 has 14 amino acids. The germline V and J ends were trimmed by 7 bases and 1 base, with 13 bases remaining between them.

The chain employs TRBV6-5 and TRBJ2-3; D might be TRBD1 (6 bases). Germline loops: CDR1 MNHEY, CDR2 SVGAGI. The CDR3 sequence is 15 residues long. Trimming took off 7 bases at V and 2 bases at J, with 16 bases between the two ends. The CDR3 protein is CASNPPGQYTDTQYF. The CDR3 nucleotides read TGTGCCAGCAACCCCCCGGGACAATACACAGATACGCAGTATTTT.

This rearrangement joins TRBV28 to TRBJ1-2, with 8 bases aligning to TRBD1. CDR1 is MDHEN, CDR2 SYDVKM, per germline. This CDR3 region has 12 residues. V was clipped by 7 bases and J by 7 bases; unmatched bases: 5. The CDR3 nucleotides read TGTGCCAGCAATCAGGGGGCGGTTGGCTACACCTTC. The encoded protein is CASNQGAVGYTF.

The CDR3 here is CASSDTGGPRNSPLHF. The DNA of the CDR3 is TGTGCCAGCAGTGACACAGGGGGCCCGAGGAATTCACCCCTCCACTTT. The chain joins TRBV6-1 to TRBJ1-6; TRBD1 aligns across 9 bases. With 3 bases clipped from V and 7 bases from J, the junction kept 7 bases outside the gene matches. This CDR3 is built from 16 residues. Germline V gives CDR1 MNHNS, CDR2 SASEGT.

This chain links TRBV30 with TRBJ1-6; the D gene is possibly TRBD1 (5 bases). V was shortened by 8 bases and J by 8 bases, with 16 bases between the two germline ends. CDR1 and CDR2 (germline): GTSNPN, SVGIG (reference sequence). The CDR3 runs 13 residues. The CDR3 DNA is TGTGCCGAGGCCCCTAGGGGTGATTCACCCCTCCACTTT. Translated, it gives CAEAPRGDSPLHF.

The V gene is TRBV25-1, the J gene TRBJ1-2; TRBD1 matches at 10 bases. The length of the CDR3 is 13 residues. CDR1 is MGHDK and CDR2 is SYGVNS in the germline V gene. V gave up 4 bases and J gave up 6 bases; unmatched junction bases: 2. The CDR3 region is CASSVTGGDGYTF. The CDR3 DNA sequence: TGTGCCAGCAGTGTGACAGGGGGCGATGGCTACACCTTC.

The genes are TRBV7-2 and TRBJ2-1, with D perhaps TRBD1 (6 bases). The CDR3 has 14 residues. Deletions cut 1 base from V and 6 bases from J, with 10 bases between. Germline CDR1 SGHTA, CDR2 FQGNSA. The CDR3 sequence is CASSLDRVANEQFF. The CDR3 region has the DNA TGTGCCAGCAGCTTAGACAGGGTGGCCAATGAGCAGTTCTTC.

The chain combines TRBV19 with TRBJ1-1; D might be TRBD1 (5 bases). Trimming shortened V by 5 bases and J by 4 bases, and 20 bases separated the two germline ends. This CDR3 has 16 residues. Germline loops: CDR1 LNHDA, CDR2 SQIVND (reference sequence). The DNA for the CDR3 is TGTGCCAGTAGTTTGGGACTGGTGAACTACGGCACTGAAGCTTTCTTT. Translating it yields CASSLGLVNYGTEAFF.

The CDR3 protein is CASSPGLRSSYNSPLHF. The CDR3, as DNA: TGTGCCAGCAGCCCGGGACTGAGAAGCTCCTATAATTCACCCCTCCACTTT. The chain carries TRBV9 and TRBJ1-6; TRBD1 is a possible D gene (5 bases). The ends were cut back, 4 bases at V and 0 bases at J, with 14 bases in the middle. The CDR3 spans 17 residues. Per germline, CDR1 SGDLS and CDR2 YYNGEE.

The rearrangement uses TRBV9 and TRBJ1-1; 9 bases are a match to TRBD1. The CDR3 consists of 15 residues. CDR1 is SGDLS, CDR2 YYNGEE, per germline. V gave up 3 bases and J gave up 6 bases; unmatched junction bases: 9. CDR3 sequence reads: CASSATDRGYSEAFF. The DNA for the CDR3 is TGTGCCAGCAGCGCGACGGACAGGGGATATTCTGAAGCTTTCTTT.

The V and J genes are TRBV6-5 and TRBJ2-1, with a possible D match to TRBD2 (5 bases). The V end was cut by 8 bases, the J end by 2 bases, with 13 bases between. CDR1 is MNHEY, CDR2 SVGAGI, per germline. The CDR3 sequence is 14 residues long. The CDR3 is CASAVTGTYNEQFF. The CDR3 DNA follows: TGTGCCAGCGCGGTAACGGGAACCTACAATGAGCAGTTCTTC.

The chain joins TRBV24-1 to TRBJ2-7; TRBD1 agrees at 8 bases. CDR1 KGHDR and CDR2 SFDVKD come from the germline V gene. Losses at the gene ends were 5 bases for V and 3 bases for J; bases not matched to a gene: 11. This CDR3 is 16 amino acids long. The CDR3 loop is CATSGLTETGDYEQYF. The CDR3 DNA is TGTGCCACCAGTGGCCTTACCGAGACAGGGGACTACGAGCAGTACTTC.